These T cell receptor beta chains were read from a single sample in a study of blood T cell repertoires in COVID-19. Using immunoSEQ multiplex PCR, the repertoire was profiled, and TCRdb retains in-frame clones only, with some absent. The data contain over 65,000 clones, around four fifths of them seen just once; the ten biggest clones take up roughly 18%. Source material: peripheral blood. The receptor source for this set is a man of 80 years or more with active or convalescent COVID-19. CDR3s include the opening cysteine and the closing phenylalanine or tryptophan. The D gene is left open where the match is weak. Where a row states a size, it is once, few, many or the class of an expanded clone; other rows omit it.

v_call	j_call	d_call	clone_size	cdr3_length	cdr3_aa	cdr3_nt
TRBV7-2	TRBJ1-5	.	.	15	CASSIAREGNQPQHF	TGTGCCAGCAGCATAGCCAGGGAAGGCAATCAGCCCCAGCATTTT
TRBV5-1	TRBJ2-3	TRBD1	.	15	CASSTGGGFTDTQYF	TGCGCCAGCTCTACAGGGGGCGGCTTCACAGATACGCAGTATTTT
TRBV2	TRBJ2-5	.	few	14	CASSYRDIKETQYF	TGTGCCAGCAGTTACCGGGACATTAAAGAGACCCAGTACTTC
TRBV29-1	TRBJ1-1	TRBD1	.	14	CSVEAGGMGTEAFF	TGCAGCGTTGAGGCAGGGGGTATGGGCACTGAAGCTTTCTTT
TRBV10-1	TRBJ1-2	TRBD1	few	13	CASSAGQHYGYTF	TGCGCCAGCAGTGCGGGACAGCACTATGGCTACACCTTC
TRBV5-1	TRBJ2-5	.	.	14	CASSFRQGGETQYF	TGCGCCAGCAGCTTCAGACAGGGAGGAGAGACCCAGTACTTC
TRBV5-1	TRBJ1-1	.	.	15	CASSEGGQTNTEAFF	TGCGCCAGCAGCGAGGGAGGACAAACGAACACTGAAGCTTTCTTT
TRBV11-2	TRBJ2-1	TRBD2	.	16	CASSLAGGARYNEQFF	TGTGCCAGCAGCTTAGCCGGGGGGGCGAGATACAATGAGCAGTTCTTC
TRBV3-1/TRBV3-2	TRBJ2-3	TRBD2	.	18	CASSSNLGLAGNTDTQYF	TGTGCCAGCAGCTCGAACCTAGGACTAGCGGGGAACACAGATACGCAGTATTTT
TRBV18	TRBJ1-5	.	.	13	CASSPGAGQPQHF	TGTGCCAGCTCACCAGGGGCGGGACAGCCCCAGCATTTT
TRBV6-5	TRBJ1-5	.	few	14	CASRTGVFSQPQHF	TGTGCCAGCAGGACAGGCGTTTTCTCTCAGCCCCAGCATTTT
TRBV7-2	TRBJ1-2	TRBD1	.	15	CASSLGGQGSVGYTF	TGTGCCAGCAGCTTAGGGGGACAGGGTTCGGTTGGCTACACCTTC
TRBV27	TRBJ1-5	.	.	13	CASSLLQNQPQHF	TGTGCCAGCAGTTTACTGCAGAATCAGCCCCAGCATTTT
TRBV7-2	TRBJ1-1	.	.	16	CASSLMAPTLNTEAFF	TGTGCCAGCAGCTTAATGGCTCCGACACTGAACACTGAAGCTTTCTTT
TRBV28	TRBJ1-1	.	.	14	CASSSQGSLAEAFF	TGTGCCAGCAGTTCCCAGGGGAGTCTGGCTGAAGCTTTCTTT
TRBV5-1	TRBJ2-5	TRBD2	once	13	CASSSGRWETQYF	TGCGCCAGCAGTAGCGGGAGGTGGGAGACCCAGTACTTC
TRBV7-6	TRBJ2-2	.	.	14	CASSLDILPGELFF	TGTGCCAGCAGCTTAGATATCCTTCCCGGGGAGCTGTTTTTT